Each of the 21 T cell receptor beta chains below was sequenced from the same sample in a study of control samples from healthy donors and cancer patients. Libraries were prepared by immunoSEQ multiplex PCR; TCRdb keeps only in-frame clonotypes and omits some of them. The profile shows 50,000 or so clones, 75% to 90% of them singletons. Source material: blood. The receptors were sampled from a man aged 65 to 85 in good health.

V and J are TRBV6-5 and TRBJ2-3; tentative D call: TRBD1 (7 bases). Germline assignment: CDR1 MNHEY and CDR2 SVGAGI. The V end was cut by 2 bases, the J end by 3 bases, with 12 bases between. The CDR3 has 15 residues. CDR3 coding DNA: TGTGCCAGCAGTTACGCGGGACAGATTACAGATACGCAGTATTTT. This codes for CASSYAGQITDTQYF.

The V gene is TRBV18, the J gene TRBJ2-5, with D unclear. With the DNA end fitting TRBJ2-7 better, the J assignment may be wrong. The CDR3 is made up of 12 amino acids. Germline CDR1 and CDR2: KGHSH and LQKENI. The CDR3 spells CASSGDDYEQYF. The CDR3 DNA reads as TGTGCCAGCTCAGGAGACGATTACGAGCAGTACTTC.

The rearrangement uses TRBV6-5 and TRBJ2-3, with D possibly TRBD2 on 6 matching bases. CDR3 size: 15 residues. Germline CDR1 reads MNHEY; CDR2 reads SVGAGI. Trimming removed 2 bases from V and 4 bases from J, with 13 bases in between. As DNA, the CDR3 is TGTGCCAGCAGTTACGCGGGACGAGGTTCAGATACGCAGTATTTT. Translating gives CASSYAGRGSDTQYF.

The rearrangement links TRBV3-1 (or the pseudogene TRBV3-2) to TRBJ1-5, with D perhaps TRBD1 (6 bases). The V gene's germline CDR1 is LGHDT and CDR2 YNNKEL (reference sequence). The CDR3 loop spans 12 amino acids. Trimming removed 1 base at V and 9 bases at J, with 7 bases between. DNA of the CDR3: TGTGCCAGCAGCCAAGGAGGGGGGCCCCAGCATTTT. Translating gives CASSQGGGPQHF.

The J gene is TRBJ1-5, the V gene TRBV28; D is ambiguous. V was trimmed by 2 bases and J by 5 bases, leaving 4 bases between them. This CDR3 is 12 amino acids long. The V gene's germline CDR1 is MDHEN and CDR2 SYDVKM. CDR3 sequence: CASSLEDQPQHF. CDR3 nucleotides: TGTGCCAGCAGTTTAGAGGATCAGCCCCAGCATTTT.

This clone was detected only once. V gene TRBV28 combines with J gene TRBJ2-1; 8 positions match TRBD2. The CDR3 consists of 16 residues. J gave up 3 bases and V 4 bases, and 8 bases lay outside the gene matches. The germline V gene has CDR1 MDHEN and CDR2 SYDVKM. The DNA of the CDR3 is TGTGCCAGCAGTTGGGCGGGACTAGAACTCTACAATGAGCAGTTCTTC. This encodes CASSWAGLELYNEQFF.

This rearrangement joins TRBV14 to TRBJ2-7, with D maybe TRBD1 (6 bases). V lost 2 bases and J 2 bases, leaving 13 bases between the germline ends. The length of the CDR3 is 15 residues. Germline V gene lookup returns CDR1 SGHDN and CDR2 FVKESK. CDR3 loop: CASSQTGMVPYEQYF. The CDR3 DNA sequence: TGTGCCAGCAGCCAAACAGGGATGGTACCCTACGAGCAGTACTTC.

CDR3 protein: CASSLRPIYGYTF. CDR3 nucleotide sequence: TGTGCCAGCAGTCTACGCCCCATCTATGGCTACACCTTC. The chain recombines TRBV6-5 with TRBJ1-2; no reliable D call. V was shortened by 5 bases and J by 4 bases, with 11 bases between the two germline ends. The CDR3 contains 13 residues. CDR1 and CDR2 (germline): MNHEY, SVGAGI.

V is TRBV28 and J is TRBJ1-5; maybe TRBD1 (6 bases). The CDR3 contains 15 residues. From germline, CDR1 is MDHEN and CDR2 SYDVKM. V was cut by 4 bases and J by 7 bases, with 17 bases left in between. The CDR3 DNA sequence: TGTGCCAGCAGTTCCCTTAGGGGGATCGGGCAGCCCCAGCATTTT. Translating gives CASSSLRGIGQPQHF.

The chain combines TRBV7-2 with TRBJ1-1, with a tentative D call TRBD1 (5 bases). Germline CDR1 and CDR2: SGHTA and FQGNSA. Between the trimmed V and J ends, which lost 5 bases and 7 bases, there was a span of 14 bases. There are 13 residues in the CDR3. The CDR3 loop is CASSQPFRDEAFF. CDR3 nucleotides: TGTGCCAGCAGCCAACCTTTCAGGGATGAAGCTTTCTTT.

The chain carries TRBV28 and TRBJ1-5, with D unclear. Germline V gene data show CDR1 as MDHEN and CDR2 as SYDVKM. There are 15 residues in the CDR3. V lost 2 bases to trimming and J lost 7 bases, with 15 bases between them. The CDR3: CASSLPVDGEQPQHF. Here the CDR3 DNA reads TGTGCCAGCAGTTTACCGGTAGACGGTGAACAGCCCCAGCATTTT.

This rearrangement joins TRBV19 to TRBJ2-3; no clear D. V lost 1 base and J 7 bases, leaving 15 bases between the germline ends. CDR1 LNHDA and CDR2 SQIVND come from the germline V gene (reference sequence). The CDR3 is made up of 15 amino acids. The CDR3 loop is CASSIGTPAVYTQYF. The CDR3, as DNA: TGTGCCAGTAGTATAGGGACCCCTGCGGTGTATACGCAGTATTTT. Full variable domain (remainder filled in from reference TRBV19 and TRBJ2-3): DGGITQSPKYLFRKEGQNVTLSCEQNLNHDAMYWYRQDPGQGLRLIYYSQIVNDFQKGDIAEGYSVSREKKESFPLTVTSAQKNPTAFYLCASSIGTPAVYTQYFGPGTRLTVL.

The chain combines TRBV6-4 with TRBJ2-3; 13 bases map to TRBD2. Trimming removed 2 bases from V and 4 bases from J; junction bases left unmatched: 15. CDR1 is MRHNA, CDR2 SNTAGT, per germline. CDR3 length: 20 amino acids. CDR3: CASSDVLAGGQPSCADTQYF. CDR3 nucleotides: TGTGCCAGCAGTGACGTACTAGCGGGGGGGCAACCTAGCTGTGCAGATACGCAGTATTTT.

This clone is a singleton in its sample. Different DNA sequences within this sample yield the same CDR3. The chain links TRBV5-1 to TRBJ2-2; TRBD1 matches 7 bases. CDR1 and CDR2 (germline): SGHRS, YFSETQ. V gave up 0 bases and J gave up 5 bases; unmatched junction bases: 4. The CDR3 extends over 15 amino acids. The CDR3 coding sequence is TGCGCCAGCAGCTTGGATGGGACAGCGACCGGGGAGCTGTTTTTT. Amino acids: CASSLDGTATGELFF.

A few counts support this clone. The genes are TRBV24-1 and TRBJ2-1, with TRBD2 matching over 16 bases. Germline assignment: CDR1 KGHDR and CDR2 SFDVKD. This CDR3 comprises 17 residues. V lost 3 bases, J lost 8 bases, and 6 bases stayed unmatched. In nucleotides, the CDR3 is TGTGCCACCAGTGATGTCGGGGGACTAGCGGGAGGGCATGAGCAGTTCTTC. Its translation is CATSDVGGLAGGHEQFF.

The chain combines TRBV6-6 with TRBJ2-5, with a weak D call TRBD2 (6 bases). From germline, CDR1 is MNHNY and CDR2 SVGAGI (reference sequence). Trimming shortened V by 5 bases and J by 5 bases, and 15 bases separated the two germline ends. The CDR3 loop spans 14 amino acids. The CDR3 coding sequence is TGTGCCAGCAGTGCCTGGAGGGTAGGGGAGACCCAGTACTTC. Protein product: CASSAWRVGETQYF.

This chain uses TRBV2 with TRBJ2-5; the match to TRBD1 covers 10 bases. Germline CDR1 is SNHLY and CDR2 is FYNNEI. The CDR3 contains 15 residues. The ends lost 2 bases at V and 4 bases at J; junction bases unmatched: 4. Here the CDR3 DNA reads TGTGCCAGCAGTGAAAGTAGGGACAGGGGAGAGACCCAGTACTTC. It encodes CASSESRDRGETQYF.

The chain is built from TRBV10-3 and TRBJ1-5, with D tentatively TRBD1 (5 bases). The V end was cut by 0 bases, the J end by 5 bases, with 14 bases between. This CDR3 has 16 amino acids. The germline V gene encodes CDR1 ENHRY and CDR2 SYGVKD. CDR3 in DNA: TGTGCCATCAGTGAGTCTTCGTTCAGGGAGGATCAGCCCCAGCATTTT. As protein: CAISESSFREDQPQHF.

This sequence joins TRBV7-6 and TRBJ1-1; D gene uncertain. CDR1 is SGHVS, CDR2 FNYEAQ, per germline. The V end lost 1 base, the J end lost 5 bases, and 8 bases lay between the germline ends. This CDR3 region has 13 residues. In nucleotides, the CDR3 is TGTGCCAGCAGCTTAGAGAGGGTGACTGAAGCTTTCTTT. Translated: CASSLERVTEAFF.

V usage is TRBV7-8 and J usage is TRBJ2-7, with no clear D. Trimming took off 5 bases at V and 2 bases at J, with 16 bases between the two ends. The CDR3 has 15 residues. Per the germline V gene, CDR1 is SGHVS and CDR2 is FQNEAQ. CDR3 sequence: CASSPLRFPTYEQYF. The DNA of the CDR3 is TGTGCCAGCAGCCCCCTCCGCTTTCCGACCTACGAGCAGTACTTC.

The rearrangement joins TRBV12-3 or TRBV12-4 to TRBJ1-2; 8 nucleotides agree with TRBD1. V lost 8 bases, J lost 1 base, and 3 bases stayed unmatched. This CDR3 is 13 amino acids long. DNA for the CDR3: TGTGCCAGCTCGACAGGGGTTAACTATGGCTACACCTTC. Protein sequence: CASSTGVNYGYTF.